These 19 T cell receptor beta chains share one sample of origin, sequenced in a study of shared clonotypes between healthy human individuals (dated by TCRdb to 2018 to 2021). The library was built by means of the immunoSEQ multiplex PCR assay. The table was pulled from immuneACCESS by TCRdb, which kept in-frame rearrangements only. Such tables lose some clones; where checked, under half of the loss comes from unresolved V genes, and the rest has no known cause. The sample has approximately 500,000 clones on record, about 85% of them singletons. The top ten clonotypes cover roughly 13% of the sample. Material for sequencing was PBMCs. These TCRs come from a woman aged 40 to 50 in good health. Some clones in this sample may be carry-over from other donors' samples.

The rearrangement joins TRBV18 to TRBJ2-2; 7 positions match TRBD2. The germline V gene has CDR1 KGHSH and CDR2 LQKENI. This CDR3 spans 17 amino acids. After removal of 4 bases from V and 0 bases from J, the junction contained 8 bases not matched to a gene. This CDR3 reads CASSRGGGSANTGELFF. The CDR3 DNA is TGTGCCAGCTCACGGGGCGGCGGGAGTGCGAACACCGGGGAGCTGTTTTTT. Filled out from reference TRBV18 and TRBJ2-2, the complete variable domain reads NAGVMQNPRHLVRRRGQEARLRCSPMKGHSHVYWYRQLPEEGLKFMVYLQKENIIDESGMPKERFSAEFPKEGPSILRIQQVVRGDSAAYFCASSRGGGSANTGELFFGEGSRLTVL.

The rearrangement joins TRBV7-9 to TRBJ2-3, with 11 bases aligning to TRBD2. Trimming cost V 6 bases and J 5 bases; bases outside gene matches: 4. CDR1 and CDR2 (germline): SEHNR, FQNEAQ (reference sequence). The length of the CDR3 is 14 residues. CDR3 DNA sequence: TGTGCCAGCAGAGAAGGACTAGCGGGAGATACGCAGTATTTT. Translating gives CASREGLAGDTQYF.

The rearrangement uses TRBV5-1 and TRBJ2-1; the D is unclear. CDR3 size: 14 residues. Trimming removed 0 bases from V and 5 bases from J, with 9 bases in between. The V gene's germline CDR1 is SGHRS and CDR2 YFSETQ. CDR3 in amino acids: CASSLGQPNNEQFF. CDR3 nucleotides: TGCGCCAGCAGCTTGGGGCAGCCGAACAATGAGCAGTTCTTC.

Concerning this clone itself: A read error is likely here: a far larger clone is one base away. The chain is built from TRBV20-1 and TRBJ1-2, with a tentative D call TRBD1 (5 bases). Germline V gene sequence: CDR1 DFQATT, CDR2 SNEGSKA (reference sequence). This CDR3 has 11 residues. For the CDR3, the DNA is TGCATGACCCAACGGGGGGACGGCTACACCTTC. It encodes CMTQRGDGYTF.

The chain uses TRBV7-2 and TRBJ2-7; D possibly corresponds to TRBD2 (5 bases). Trimming left V 6 bases short and J 3 bases short, with 12 bases between. The CDR3 is made up of 13 amino acids. Germline CDR1 and CDR2: SGHTA and FQGNSA. CDR3 region: CASSFYGNYEQYF. The CDR3 DNA is TGTGCCAGCAGTTTTTACGGGAACTACGAGCAGTACTTC. Together with reference TRBV7-2 and TRBJ2-7, the CDR3 gives the full variable domain: GAGVSQSPSNKVTEKGKDVELRCDPISGHTALYWYRQSLGQGLEFLIYFQGNSAPDKSGLPSDRFSAERTGGSVSTLTIQRTQQEDSAVYLCASSFYGNYEQYFGPGTRLTVT.

The V call is TRBV2, the J call TRBJ2-7, with D possibly matching TRBD1 (6 bases). The CDR3 is made up of 13 amino acids. V was trimmed by 5 bases and J by 3 bases, leaving 11 bases between them. CDR1 and CDR2 (germline): SNHLY, FYNNEI. The CDR3 coding sequence is TGTGCCAGCAGTAACCTACAGGGCTACGAGCAGTACTTC. It specifies CASSNLQGYEQYF.

This clone came up a few times. The genes are TRBV5-4 and TRBJ2-2, with D possibly being TRBD2 (6 bases). V was pared by 5 bases and J by 0 bases, with 11 bases between. CDR1 is SGHNT, CDR2 YYREEE, per germline (reference sequence). The CDR3 length is 15 residues. The CDR3: CASRPGGTNTGELFF. As DNA, the CDR3 is TGTGCCAGCAGACCCGGGGGAACGAACACCGGGGAGCTGTTTTTT.

The gene calls are TRBV29-1 and TRBJ2-7; TRBD1 aligns across 7 bases. Looked up from germline, CDR1 is SQVTM and CDR2 is ANQGSEA. The J segment lost 2 bases and the V segment lost 3 bases, leaving 4 bases of the junction unmatched. The CDR3 has 13 amino acids. The DNA for the CDR3 is TGCAGCGTTGACACTGGACAGGCCTACGAGCAGTACTTC. Encoded protein: CSVDTGQAYEQYF.

The gene calls are TRBV7-2 and TRBJ2-3; 11 positions match TRBD2. Trimming removed 5 bases from V and 5 bases from J; junction bases left unmatched: 18. CDR1 is SGHTA, CDR2 FQGNSA, per germline. CDR3 size: 19 residues. Written as DNA, the CDR3 is TGTGCCAGCAGCCGAACTTATGCCTTTAGCGGGAGGGGAGGAGATACGCAGTATTTT. Translating gives CASSRTYAFSGRGGDTQYF.

In regard to this clone: A single base separates this from a much larger clone, so it may be a read error. This sequence joins TRBV7-3 and TRBJ2-3; TRBD1 aligns across 9 bases. The germline CDR1 and CDR2 sequences are SGHTA and FQGTGA. The CDR3 runs to 15 residues. DNA for the CDR3: TGTGCCAGCAGCTCGAACAGGGGGCTGGGAGATGCGCAGTATTTT. Translated: CASSSNRGLGDAQYF. Drawing the rest from reference TRBV7-3 and TRBJ2-3, the complete variable domain is GAGVSQTPSNKVTEKGKYVELRCDPISGHTALYWYRQSLGQGPEFLIYFQGTGAADDSGLPNDRFFAVRPEGSVSTLKIQRTERGDSAVYLCASSSNRGLGDAQYFGPGTRLTVL.

A word on this clone: A clone one base away is much larger, so this may be a read error. The rearrangement joins TRBV4-1 to TRBJ2-1; the D gene is possibly TRBD2 (6 bases). Trimming shortened V by 3 bases and J by 8 bases, and 14 bases separated the two germline ends. The germline gives CDR1 MGHRA, CDR2 YSYEKL. The CDR3 spans 14 residues. The CDR3: CASSQASVGDEQFF. In nucleotides, the CDR3 is TGCGCCAGCAGCCAGGCTAGCGTAGGGGATGAGCAGTTCTTC.

On this clone itself: A read error is the likely source, as a far larger clone sits one nucleotide away. CDR3 sequence reads: CARSVLSGAGGYTF. The CDR3 DNA sequence: TGTGCCCGGAGTGTACTGTCGGGGGCGGGTGGCTACACCTTC. The chain is built from TRBV30 and TRBJ1-2; weak D call: TRBD1 (6 bases). There are 14 residues in the CDR3. Germline lookup yields CDR1 GTSNPN and CDR2 SVGIG (reference sequence). Drawing the rest from reference TRBV30 and TRBJ1-2, the complete variable domain is SQTIHQWPATLVQPVGSPLSLECTVEGTSNPNLYWYRQAAGRGLQLLFYSVGIGQISSEVPQNLSASRPQDRQFILSSKKLLLSDSGFYLCARSVLSGAGGYTFGSGTRLTVV.

J is TRBJ2-7 and V is TRBV7-2, with a tentative D call TRBD1 (6 bases). The CDR3 is 13 residues long. V lost 5 bases and J lost 3, with 11 bases in between. Germline assignment: CDR1 SGHTA and CDR2 FQGNSA. The CDR3 spells CASSAGTFYEQYF. CDR3 bases: TGTGCCAGCAGCGCCGGGACATTCTACGAGCAGTACTTC.

The chain has TRBV27 and TRBJ2-5; D may be TRBD1 (6 bases). Trimming cost V 5 bases and J 3 bases, with 19 bases left between them. CDR1 and CDR2 from the germline V gene are MNHEY and SMNVEV (reference sequence). The CDR3 has 16 residues. This CDR3 reads CASSPWAGDDEETQYF. DNA for the CDR3: TGTGCCAGCAGTCCCTGGGCAGGGGACGACGAAGAGACCCAGTACTTC.

The chain carries TRBV7-2 and TRBJ2-5, with TRBD1 identical over 8 bases. This CDR3 is built from 14 residues. The germline V gene has CDR1 SGHTA and CDR2 FQGNSA. V lost 3 bases and J lost 5; bases outside the gene matches: 5. CDR3 DNA sequence: TGTGCCAGCAGCTTGGGACAGGTCCCGGAGACCCAGTACTTC. Amino acids: CASSLGQVPETQYF.

This chain uses TRBV11-3 with TRBJ2-2, with a tentative D call TRBD2 (6 bases). The CDR3 covers 16 residues. V dropped 5 bases and J dropped 2 bases, with 15 bases sitting between them. CDR1 is SGHNT, CDR2 YENEEA, per germline. For the CDR3, the DNA is TGTGCCAGCAGCCCTCGGGCTAGCGTAAACACCGGGGAGCTGTTTTTT. Amino acid sequence: CASSPRASVNTGELFF.

This chain links TRBV2 with TRBJ2-7; D is ambiguous. The DNA end is more similar to TRBJ2-1, so the J call may be wrong. The germline V gene has CDR1 SNHLY and CDR2 FYNNEI. The CDR3 is 11 residues long. The CDR3, as DNA: TGTGCCAGCACCCCGACGGTTGAGCAGTTCTTC. This codes for CASTPTVEQFF.

The CDR3 coding sequence is TGCGCCAGCAGCTCGAGCACTGAAGCTTTCTTT. Translated: CASSSSTEAFF. The chain is built from TRBV5-1 and TRBJ1-1; D call uncertain. With 3 bases removed from V and 4 bases from J, the gap between germline ends came to 4 bases. Germline CDR1 reads SGHRS; CDR2 reads YFSETQ. This CDR3 is 11 amino acids long.

The chain couples TRBV11-3 to TRBJ2-3; D might be TRBD1 (6 bases). This CDR3 has 15 amino acids. Germline CDR1 is SGHNT and CDR2 is YENEEA. Trimming took off 5 bases at V and 0 bases at J, with 12 bases between the two ends. The CDR3 region is CASSVGTLSTDTQYF. CDR3 bases: TGTGCCAGCAGCGTCGGGACACTAAGCACAGATACGCAGTATTTT.